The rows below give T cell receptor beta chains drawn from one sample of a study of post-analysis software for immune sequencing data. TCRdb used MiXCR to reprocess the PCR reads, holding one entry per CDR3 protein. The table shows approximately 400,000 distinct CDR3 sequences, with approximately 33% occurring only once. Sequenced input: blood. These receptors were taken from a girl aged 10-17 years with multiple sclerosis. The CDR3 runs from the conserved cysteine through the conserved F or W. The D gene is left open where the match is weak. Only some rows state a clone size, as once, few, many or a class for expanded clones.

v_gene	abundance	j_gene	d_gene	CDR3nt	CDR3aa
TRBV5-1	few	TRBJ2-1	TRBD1	TGCGCCAGCAGCTCCGGCCGGGACAGGGTGAGCTCCTACAATGAGCAGTTCTTC	CASSSGRDRVSSYNEQFF
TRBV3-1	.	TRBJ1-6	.	TGTGCCAGCAGCCAAGGAGGAGAGCGTAATTCACCCCTCCACTTT	CASSQGGERNSPLHF
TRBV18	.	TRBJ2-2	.	TGTGCCAGCTCCCGATCAGGACGGGACACCGGGGAGCTGTTTTTT	CASSRSGRDTGELFF
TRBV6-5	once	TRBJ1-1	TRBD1	TGTGCCAGCAGGTACAGGGGAGAGTGGGCTGAAGCTTTCTTT	CASRYRGEWAEAFF
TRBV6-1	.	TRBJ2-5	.	TGTGCCAGCAGTGACCCGGGCGGGGCAAAGGCGGAGACCCAGTACTTC	CASSDPGGAKAETQYF
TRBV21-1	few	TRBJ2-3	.	TGTGCCAGCAGCAGCCGACGGGCTAGCGGGGTTTGCACAGATACGCAGTATTTT	CASSSRRASGVCTDTQYF
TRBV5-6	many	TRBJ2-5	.	TGTGCCAGCAGCTTGGTCCGAGGGATAGGAGAGACCCAGTACTTC	CASSLVRGIGETQYF
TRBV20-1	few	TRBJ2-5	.	TGCAGTGCTAGAGTCTCTGGAGGACTCGCTACTATCCAAGAGACCCAGTACTTC	CSARVSGGLATIQETQYF
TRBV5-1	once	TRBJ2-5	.	TGCGCCAGCAGCTTTGGGGGGAAATGGGAGACCCAGTACTTC	CASSFGGKWETQYF
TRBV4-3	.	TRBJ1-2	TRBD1	TGCGCCAGCAGCCAAGACAGACAGGGCCTACTGGGCTACACCTTC	CASSQDRQGLLGYTF
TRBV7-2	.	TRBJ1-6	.	TGTGCCAGCAGCTTAAGACAGCCGACGAATTCACCCCTCCACTTT	CASSLRQPTNSPLHF
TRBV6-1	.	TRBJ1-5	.	TGTGCCAGCAGTGAGAGGACAGCCGATAGCAATCAGCCCCAGCATTTT	CASSERTADSNQPQHF
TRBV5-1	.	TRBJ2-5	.	TGCGCCACCATGGAGGCGGACGGGGAGACCCAGTACTTC	CATMEADGETQYF
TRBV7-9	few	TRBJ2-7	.	TGTGCCAGCAGCCTCGGACTGATCTCCTACGAGCAGTACTTC	CASSLGLISYEQYF
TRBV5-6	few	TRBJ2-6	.	TGTGCCAGCAGCATCGACGGTCCCTCTGGGGCCAACGTCCTGACTTTC	CASSIDGPSGANVLTF
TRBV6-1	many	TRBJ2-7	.	TGTGCCAGCAGTGAAGGCCCGGGGGATCTCTACGAGCAGTACTTC	CASSEGPGDLYEQYF
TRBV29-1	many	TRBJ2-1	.	TGCAGCGTTGAAATGAGGCCGAATGAGCAGTTCTTC	CSVEMRPNEQFF
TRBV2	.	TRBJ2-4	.	TGTGCCCACGAAGCCCCGCAAAACATTCAGTACTTC	CAHEAPQNIQYF
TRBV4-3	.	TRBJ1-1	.	TGCGCCAGCAGCCCCGGGGCAAGAGCGACTGAAGCTTTCTTT	CASSPGARATEAFF
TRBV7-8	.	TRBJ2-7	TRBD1	TGTGCCAGCAGCTCCGGGACAGGGGACGAGCAGTACTTC	CASSSGTGDEQYF
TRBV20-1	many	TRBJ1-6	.	TGCAGTGCTAGATTACAAAAACCTTCACCCCTCCACTTT	CSARLQKPSPLHF
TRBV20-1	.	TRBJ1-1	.	TGCAGTGCTGGGGGTGAGCGTGAAGCTTTCTTT	CSAGGEREAFF
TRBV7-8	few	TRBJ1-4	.	TGTGCCAGCAGCTTAGCGCTTTCGGGCAACCTTAATGAAAAACTGTTTTTT	CASSLALSGNLNEKLFF
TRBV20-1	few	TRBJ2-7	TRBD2	TGCAGTGCGAGACTAGCGGAAAGGAGCTCCTACGAGCAGTACTTC	CSARLAERSSYEQYF
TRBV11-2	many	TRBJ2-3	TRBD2	TGTGCCATCACAATCGGGACTAGCGGGGCGGATACGCAGTATTTT	CAITIGTSGADTQYF
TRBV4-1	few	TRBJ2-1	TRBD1	TGCGCCAGCAGCCTCCCGGGACAGGGGAGAGTCAATGAGCAGTTCTTC	CASSLPGQGRVNEQFF
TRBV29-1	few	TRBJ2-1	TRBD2	TGCAGCGTTGAGAGGCGGGGGGGCGTAGATGAGCAGTTCTTC	CSVERRGGVDEQFF
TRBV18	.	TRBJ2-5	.	TGTGCCAGCTCACCACAGAACGGCAACAATGAGCAGTACTTC	CASSPQNGNNEQYF
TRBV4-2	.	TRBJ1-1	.	TGTGCCAGCAGCCAAGATACAGCTAGTCCTGAAGCTTTCTTT	CASSQDTASPEAFF